The 14 T cell receptor beta chains in this list originate from one sample, sequenced in a study of blood T cells in healthy people across ages (dated by TCRdb to between 2014 and 2017). Libraries came from 5' RACE. The reads were generated on an Illumina HiSeq 2500. A second PCR of about 6 to 11 cycles was performed with a sample-barcoded 5' primer and a J-beta primer mix. TCRdb reprocessing: public reads trimmed at Q25 with fastp, clones called with MiXCR, in-frame beta chains kept. Each CDR3 protein appears once, grouped with its most common genes and DNA. Present in this sample are about 670,000 distinct CDR3 sequences, more than 45% of which were seen just once. About 14% of the sample is taken by the ten largest. The material sequenced was blood. These receptors were obtained from a woman over 75 in good health.

This chain connects TRBV7-3 to TRBJ2-4; D not resolved. Germline V gene sequence: CDR1 SGHTA, CDR2 FQGTGA. Deletions cut 2 bases from V and 1 base from J, with 12 bases between. CDR3 length equals 16 residues. This chain's CDR3 is CASSLGPPMAKNIQYF. The CDR3 bases are TGTGCCAGCAGCTTAGGGCCCCCTATGGCCAAAAACATTCAGTACTTC.

This clonotype occurred a few times. The rearrangement joins TRBV20-1 to TRBJ1-6; 8 bases are shared with TRBD1. The trim removed 4 bases at V and 7 bases at J, leaving 12 bases unmatched. The CDR3 sequence is 16 residues long. CDR1 is DFQATT, CDR2 SNEGSKA, per germline (reference sequence). CDR3 in DNA: TGCAGTGCTAACCCTGGACAGGGCCGAATGAATTCACCCCTCCACTTT. Its translation: CSANPGQGRMNSPLHF.

This clonotype was observed many times. The J gene is TRBJ2-1, the V gene TRBV3-1, with a possible D match to TRBD1 (6 bases). V lost 4 bases to trimming and J lost 5 bases, with 12 bases between them. The CDR3 has 14 residues. CDR1 and CDR2 from the germline V gene are LGHDT and YNNKEL (reference sequence). CDR3 amino acids: CASSRDRINNEQFF. The DNA of the CDR3 is TGTGCCAGCAGCCGTGACAGGATAAACAATGAGCAGTTCTTC.

The CDR3 here is CASTLSGRASTDTQYF. CDR3 DNA sequence: TGCGCCAGCACCCTCAGCGGGAGGGCCAGCACAGATACGCAGTATTTT. The V gene is TRBV5-1, the J gene TRBJ2-3; TRBD2 agrees at 10 bases. The V gene end was trimmed by 6 bases and the J gene end by 0 bases; junction bases not matched to a gene: 7. The CDR3 has 16 amino acids. The germline V gene encodes CDR1 SGHRS and CDR2 YFSETQ.

V and J are TRBV16 and TRBJ2-1; D might be TRBD2 (6 bases). Germline V gives CDR1 KGHSY, CDR2 FQNENV. Trimming left V 4 bases short and J 15 bases short, with 16 bases between. The CDR3 runs to 12 residues. The CDR3 DNA is TGTGCCAGCAGCCCCCGTGGGAGGCAACCGTTCTTC. Its translation is CASSPRGRQPFF.

This clonotype was observed many times. The chain combines TRBV10-3 with TRBJ2-1; D is perhaps TRBD1 or TRBD2 (7 bases each). Per germline, CDR1 ENHRY and CDR2 SYGVKD. Deletions cut 6 bases from V and 7 bases from J, with 16 bases between. CDR3 size: 14 residues. The CDR3 region has the DNA TGTGCCATCAGCCTAGACAGGGAGGGGAATGAGCAGTTCTTC. It translates to CAISLDREGNEQFF.

A word on this clonotype: This may be a read error, as it is one base from a much larger clone. J is TRBJ2-6 and V is TRBV25-1; D tentatively reads TRBD1 or TRBD2 (5 bases each). Germline V CDR1 and CDR2: MGHDK, SYGVNS. The CDR3 has 14 residues. The CDR3 sequence is CASLEGPGANVLIF. The CDR3, as DNA: TGTGCCAGCTTAGAGGGACCTGGGGCCAACGTCCTGATTTTC.

V usage is TRBV12-3 or TRBV12-4 and J usage is TRBJ2-5; D call uncertain. The DNA end favors TRBJ2-7, so the J call may be wrong. This CDR3 is 14 amino acids long. The CDR3 sequence: CASSPNSPLYEQYF. CDR3 DNA sequence: TGTGCCAGCTCCCCTAATAGCCCTCTCTACGAGCAGTACTTC.

The chain couples TRBV18 to TRBJ2-5; 8 nucleotides line up with TRBD1. The J call may be faulty, since TRBJ2-7 better matches the DNA end. CDR1 is KGHSH and CDR2 is LQKENI in the germline V gene. This CDR3 is 17 amino acids long. In DNA form, the CDR3 reads TGTGCCAGCTCACATACTTTCGGACAGGGCAACTCCTACGAGCAGTACTTC. Translation gives CASSHTFGQGNSYEQYF.

The gene calls are TRBV7-9 and TRBJ2-1, with D possibly being TRBD1 (6 bases). V shed 4 bases and J shed 15 bases, with 25 bases lying between them. The CDR3 runs to 15 residues. Per the germline V gene, CDR1 is SEHNR and CDR2 is FQNEAQ (reference sequence). CDR3: CASSSLPRGRFSPFF. The CDR3 nucleotides read TGTGCCAGCAGCTCCCTCCCCAGGGGCCGGTTTTCTCCGTTCTTC.

This chain links TRBV7-3 with TRBJ2-3; 10 nucleotides match TRBD1. From germline, CDR1 is SGHTA and CDR2 FQGTGA. The CDR3 extends over 17 amino acids. V trimming: 5 bases; J trimming: 2 bases; junction bases outside the gene matches: 10. This CDR3 is CASSTTGQGIPTDTQYF. CDR3 sequence (DNA): TGTGCCAGCAGCACTACGGGACAGGGGATACCCACAGATACGCAGTATTTT.

This clonotype occurred a few times. This clone may be a read error of a much larger clone one base away. CDR3 protein: CASSLRVSDEQYF. CDR3 coding DNA: TGTGCCAGCAGCTTAAGGGTTAGTGATGAGCAGTACTTC. V and J are TRBV7-2 and TRBJ2-5, with D hard to call. Germline V gene sequence: CDR1 SGHTA, CDR2 FQGNSA. Trimming removed 2 bases from V and 11 bases from J, with 15 bases in between. This CDR3 region has 13 residues.

This clonotype occurred many times. The gene calls are TRBV5-4 and TRBJ2-1, with D possibly TRBD1 on 6 matching bases. Trimming cost V 4 bases and J 0 bases, with 11 bases left between them. CDR3 length equals 15 residues. The germline V gene encodes CDR1 SGHNT and CDR2 YYREEE (reference sequence). CDR3 bases: TGTGCCAGCAGCCCGCCACAGGGCTCCTACAATGAGCAGTTCTTC. Protein sequence: CASSPPQGSYNEQFF.

The chain has TRBV10-3 and TRBJ2-2; D remains ambiguous. V dropped 10 bases and J dropped 0 bases, with 12 bases sitting between them. Germline CDR1 is ENHRY and CDR2 is SYGVKD. The CDR3 contains 14 residues. The CDR3 DNA reads TGTGCCACGAGTGTCCCCGCGAACACCGGGGAGCTGTTTTTT. Its translation is CATSVPANTGELFF.